These 30 T cell receptor beta chains share one sample of origin, sequenced in a study of monozygotic twins with inflammatory bowel disease. No DNA is given; TCRdb re-called the 5' RACE reads and lists each CDR3 protein once. Listed are some 200,000 distinct CDR3 sequences; approximately 1.6% falls within the top ten. The sequencing sample was made of blood. These receptors were collected from a human donor with ulcerative colitis or Crohn's disease, or a healthy co-twin of an affected twin (not recorded which).

The chain carries TRBV6-1 and TRBJ2-7; the D gene TCRdb calls, TRBD1, cannot be checked with no DNA. CDR1 is MNHNS and CDR2 is SASEGT in the germline V gene. The CDR3 loop spans 12 amino acids. The chain's CDR3 is CASRRWGHEQYF.

The chain uses TRBV11-2 and TRBJ1-6; TCRdb returns TRBD1, unconfirmable since there is no DNA. Germline-derived CDR1 and CDR2 are SGHAT and FQNNGV. The length of the CDR3 is 15 residues. CDR3 in amino acids: CASSLNPGVNSPLHF.

The V gene is TRBV4-2, the J gene TRBJ2-3; TCRdb's D gene call, TRBD2, goes unchecked for lack of DNA. The germline gives CDR1 LGHNA, CDR2 YNFKEQ. CDR3 length: 17 amino acids. The CDR3 reads CASSQTPGLAGTDTQYF.

The CDR3 sequence is CSARKGGTEAFF. The J gene is TRBJ1-1, the V gene TRBV20-1. Germline loops: CDR1 DFQATT, CDR2 SNEGSKA (reference sequence). The CDR3 covers 12 residues.

The chain employs TRBV29-1 and TRBJ2-1; TCRdb indicates TRBD1, and absent DNA this call remains unverified. Germline lookup yields CDR1 SQVTM and CDR2 ANQGSEA. This CDR3 is built from 14 residues. The CDR3 is CSVEGRVIANEQFF.

The chain joins TRBV7-9 to TRBJ2-3. Germline CDR1 reads SEHNR; CDR2 reads FQNEAQ (reference sequence). The CDR3 length is 15 residues. CDR3 sequence: CASIGRWQAADTQYF. Supplemented by reference TRBV7-9 and TRBJ2-3, the full variable domain reads DTGVSQNPRHKITKRGQNVTFRCDPISEHNRLYWYRQTLGQGPEFLTYFQNEAQLEKSRLLSDRFSAERPKGSFSTLEIQRTEQGDSAMYLCASIGRWQAADTQYFGPGTRLTVL.

This chain uses TRBV2 with TRBJ1-5; TCRdb's D gene call, TRBD1, goes unchecked for lack of DNA. CDR1 is SNHLY and CDR2 is FYNNEI in the germline V gene. The CDR3 is 15 amino acids. CDR3 in amino acids: CASRTDRAGNQPQHF.

The rearrangement uses TRBV5-1 and TRBJ2-2; TCRdb lists TRBD1, though no DNA is available to test this call. CDR3 size: 16 residues. Germline CDR1 and CDR2: SGHRS and YFSETQ. The CDR3 sequence is CASSLATGAKAGELFF.

This chain links TRBV9 with TRBJ2-1; TCRdb outputs TRBD2, but without DNA this stays unchecked. CDR1 is SGDLS, CDR2 YYNGEE, per germline. The CDR3 totals 17 residues. The CDR3 is CASSEARWEREGNEQFF.

The V and J genes are TRBV11-2 and TRBJ2-1; TCRdb returns TRBD1, unconfirmable since there is no DNA. CDR1 is SGHAT and CDR2 is FQNNGV in the germline V gene. The CDR3 runs to 18 residues. The CDR3 spells CASSSGGDRSFSYNEQFF. The variable domain in full, with the rest retrieved from reference TRBV11-2 and TRBJ2-1, is EAGVAQSPRYKIIEKRQSVAFWCNPISGHATLYWYQQILGQGPKLLIQFQNNGVVDDSQLPKDRFSAERLKGVDSTLKIQPAKLEDSAVYLCASSSGGDRSFSYNEQFFGPGTRLTVL.

The V gene is TRBV27, the J gene TRBJ1-1; the D call from TCRdb, TRBD1, cannot be confirmed without DNA. Germline assignment: CDR1 MNHEY and CDR2 SMNVEV (reference sequence). The CDR3 extends over 12 amino acids. The CDR3 sequence is CASSIQRGEAFF.

The CDR3 sequence: CASGATTIYTGELFF. The rearrangement uses TRBV5-1 and TRBJ2-2. This CDR3 contains 15 residues. Germline-derived CDR1 and CDR2 are SGHRS and YFSETQ.

The chain joins TRBV18 to TRBJ1-1; TCRdb names TRBD1, which stays unverified in the absence of DNA. This CDR3 has 14 amino acids. Per germline, CDR1 KGHSH and CDR2 LQKENI. CDR3 sequence reads: CASSSRQDNTEAFF.

The chain carries TRBV5-6 and TRBJ2-4; TCRdb returns TRBD1, unconfirmable since there is no DNA. The CDR3 totals 18 residues. Per the germline V gene, CDR1 is SGHDT and CDR2 is YYEEEE. CDR3 protein: CASSENQGGLGARDIQYF.

The rearrangement links TRBV12-3 or TRBV12-4 to TRBJ1-1; TCRdb returns TRBD1, unconfirmable since there is no DNA. This CDR3 is 13 amino acids long. The CDR3 sequence is CASSLGGNTEAFF.

This chain connects TRBV5-1 to TRBJ2-7; the D call of TRBD1 rests on TCRdb alone, since no DNA is present to check it. CDR1 is SGHRS and CDR2 is YFSETQ in the germline V gene. This CDR3 has 13 amino acids. The CDR3 loop is CASRVTGDYKQYF.

The V call is TRBV5-1, the J call TRBJ2-7; the TCRdb D gene call, TRBD1, has no DNA to confirm it. The CDR3 totals 15 residues. Germline V gene sequence: CDR1 SGHRS, CDR2 YFSETQ. CDR3 sequence reads: CASSVQGFGSYEQYF.

The rearrangement links TRBV20-1 to TRBJ1-4. The CDR3 is 14 residues long. CDR1 is DFQATT, CDR2 SNEGSKA, per germline (reference sequence). This chain's CDR3 is CSARGSAGPEKLFF.

This chain uses TRBV5-4 with TRBJ2-1; TCRdb indicates TRBD1, and absent DNA this call remains unverified. In germline, CDR1 is SGHNT, CDR2 YYREEE (reference sequence). CDR3 length: 14 amino acids. The CDR3 reads CASSPTRGFHEQIF.

The V and J genes are TRBV7-6 and TRBJ1-4; TCRdb designates TRBD1, a call that cannot be tested without DNA. The CDR3 extends over 14 amino acids. Germline CDR1 reads SGHVS; CDR2 reads FNYEAQ. CDR3 amino acids: CASSFYGTGEKLFF.

CDR3 sequence reads: CASSLEGGSGYTF. The gene calls are TRBV7-3 and TRBJ1-2; TCRdb outputs TRBD1, but without DNA this stays unchecked. Germline V gene lookup returns CDR1 SGHTA and CDR2 FQGTGA. The CDR3 spans 13 residues. The whole variable domain, filled in from reference TRBV7-3 and TRBJ1-2, reads GAGVSQTPSNKVTEKGKYVELRCDPISGHTALYWYRQSLGQGPEFLIYFQGTGAADDSGLPNDRFFAVRPEGSVSTLKIQRTERGDSAVYLCASSLEGGSGYTFGSGTRLTVV.

The chain recombines TRBV29-1 with TRBJ2-1; the D gene TCRdb calls, TRBD1, cannot be checked with no DNA. Germline V lookup: CDR1 SQVTM, CDR2 ANQGSEA. The CDR3 consists of 17 residues. CDR3 sequence reads: CSVVPGQARGGYNEQFF.

CDR3 sequence: CSASPQETQYF. This chain uses TRBV20-1 with TRBJ2-5. CDR3 length equals 11 residues. Germline CDR1 reads DFQATT; CDR2 reads SNEGSKA (reference sequence).

The V and J genes are TRBV7-2 and TRBJ2-1; TCRdb's D call of TRBD2 is untestable without DNA. Per the germline V gene, CDR1 is SGHTA and CDR2 is FQGNSA. The CDR3 contains 15 residues. The CDR3 here is CASSTSGGVNNEQFF. Together with reference TRBV7-2 and TRBJ2-1, the CDR3 gives the full variable domain: GAGVSQSPSNKVTEKGKDVELRCDPISGHTALYWYRQSLGQGLEFLIYFQGNSAPDKSGLPSDRFSAERTGGSVSTLTIQRTQQEDSAVYLCASSTSGGVNNEQFFGPGTRLTVL.

The chain couples TRBV5-6 to TRBJ2-5; no DNA is available, so the TRBD1 call from TCRdb remains unchecked. The germline gives CDR1 SGHDT, CDR2 YYEEEE. This CDR3 spans 14 amino acids. CDR3 residues: CASSLTGKTETQYF.

The chain has TRBV12-3 or TRBV12-4 and TRBJ2-4; TCRdb's assignment of TRBD2 cannot be checked, as there is no DNA. This CDR3 has 14 amino acids. The CDR3 loop is CASTVTSGGNIQYF.

V and J are TRBV5-5 and TRBJ1-1. Looked up from germline, CDR1 is SGHKS and CDR2 is YYEKEE (reference sequence). The CDR3 totals 13 residues. The CDR3 is CASSFYGDTEAFF. Drawing the rest from reference TRBV5-5 and TRBJ1-1, the complete variable domain is DAGVTQSPTHLIKTRGQQVTLRCSPISGHKSVSWYQQVLGQGPQFIFQYYEKEERGRGNFPDRFSARQFPNYSSELNVNALLLGDSALYLCASSFYGDTEAFFGQGTRLTVV.

The V gene is TRBV9, the J gene TRBJ1-1; TCRdb gives TRBD1 as the D gene, but with no DNA this cannot be confirmed. This CDR3 region has 15 residues. CDR1 and CDR2 from the germline V gene are SGDLS and YYNGEE. The CDR3 protein is CASSPPLGGAAEAFF.

The rearrangement joins TRBV12-3 or TRBV12-4 to TRBJ2-5; TCRdb names TRBD1, which stays unverified in the absence of DNA. The CDR3 runs 15 residues. This CDR3 reads CASRPDRSFQETQYF.

The rearrangement uses TRBV19 and TRBJ2-1; TCRdb names TRBD2, which stays unverified in the absence of DNA. CDR3 size: 15 residues. Germline V gene sequence: CDR1 LNHDA, CDR2 SQIVND (reference sequence). CDR3 sequence reads: CASCIFSGSYNEQFF. Full variable domain (rest looked up from reference TRBV19 and TRBJ2-1): DGGITQSPKYLFRKEGQNVTLSCEQNLNHDAMYWYRQDPGQGLRLIYYSQIVNDFQKGDIAEGYSVSREKKESFPLTVTSAQKNPTAFYLCASCIFSGSYNEQFFGPGTRLTVL.